Given below is one TCR beta chain in context. The antigen remains undetermined. Trimming removed 3 bases at V and 10 bases at J, with 7 bases between. Germline values: CDR1 SGHTA, CDR2 FQGNSA. This CDR3 is 11 amino acids long. These data belong to a study of beta chain features in type 1 diabetes. The study reverse transcribed the entire isolated RNA, so it sequenced expressed TCRB transcripts. The data were produced by immunoSEQ multiplex PCR, yet TCRdb's version contains in-frame clones alone and is incomplete. Of 230,000 or so clones in the sample, under 20% were seen once. Findings and limits, study-wide: Moderately but significantly shorter TCRB CDR3s were found in Type 1 diabetes patients in all four CD4+ subsets.

This chain connects TRBV7-2 to TRBJ2-1; weak D call: TRBD1 (6 bases). Sequenced material: naive CD4+ T cells from blood. This sequence originates from a young man with type 1 diabetes. The CDR3 loop is CASSFGQEQFF. The CDR3 bases are TGTGCCAGCAGCTTTGGACAGGAGCAGTTCTTC.